This paragraph covers one TCR beta chain sequence. This CDR3 contains 15 residues. Between the trimmed V and J ends, which lost 4 bases and 4 bases, there was a span of 16 bases. Germline lookup yields CDR1 ENHRY and CDR2 SYGVKD. Assay: immunoSEQ multiplex PCR; the TCRdb copy retains only in-frame clones and omits some. Of over 130,000 clones in the sample, about 91% were seen once. The data were taken from a study of T cell responses to AZD1222 COVID-19 vaccine. Sequences were derived from peripheral blood, sampled 28 days after the second AZD1222 dose. This chain links TRBV10-3 with TRBJ1-1; D is perhaps TRBD1 (5 bases). The TCR was taken from an adult who received the AZD1222 COVID-19 vaccine. This chain's CDR3 is CAISGVAGAVTEAFF. The CDR3 bases are TGTGCCATCAGTGGGGTGGCCGGGGCAGTCACTGAAGCTTTCTTT.